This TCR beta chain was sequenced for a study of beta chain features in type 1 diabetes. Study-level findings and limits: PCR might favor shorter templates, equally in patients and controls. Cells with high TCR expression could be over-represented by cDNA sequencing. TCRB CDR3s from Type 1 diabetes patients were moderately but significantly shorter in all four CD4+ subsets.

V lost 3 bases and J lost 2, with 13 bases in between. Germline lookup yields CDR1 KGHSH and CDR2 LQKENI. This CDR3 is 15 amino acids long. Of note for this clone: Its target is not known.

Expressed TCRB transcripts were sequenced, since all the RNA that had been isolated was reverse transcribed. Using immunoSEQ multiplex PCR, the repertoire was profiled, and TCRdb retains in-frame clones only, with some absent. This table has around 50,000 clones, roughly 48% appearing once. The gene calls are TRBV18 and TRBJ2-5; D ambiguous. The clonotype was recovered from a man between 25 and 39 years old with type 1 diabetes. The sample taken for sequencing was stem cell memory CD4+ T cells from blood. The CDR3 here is CASSPLKNLQETQYF. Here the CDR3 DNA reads TGTGCCAGCTCACCCCTGAAGAACTTGCAAGAGACCCAGTACTTC.